This is a list of T cell receptor beta chains from one sample in a study of cytomegalovirus exposure and HLA in healthy donors. Some clones are missing from TCRdb's copy, which holds only in-frame ones; the method was immunoSEQ multiplex PCR. Of 80,000 to 100,000 clones in the sample, roughly 70% were seen once. Material for sequencing was PBMCs. The receptors were gathered from a middle-aged man in good health and CMV-seronegative. Both conserved end residues are part of each CDR3.

j_call	v_call	cdr3_aa
-	TRBV2	CASSEAWTGSYEQYF
TRBJ2-4	TRBV4-1	CASSQPTGRNIQYF
TRBJ1-6	TRBV19	CASSRQLNSPLHF
-	TRBV19	CATTTGPNTYEQYF
TRBJ2-5	TRBV6-5	CASTNRGGSVETQYF
TRBJ2-2	TRBV30	CAWRGLAGGLFF
TRBJ1-1	TRBV11-2	CASTPMTEAFF
TRBJ2-7	TRBV5-6	CASSFEGQGVTRQYF
TRBJ2-7	TRBV27	CASSQTGFYEQYF
TRBJ1-4	TRBV6-6	CASRLPGQLPNEKLFF
TRBJ2-7	TRBV29-1	CSVVTGLATTGEQYF
TRBJ2-7	TRBV4-2	CASSQAPSGSSYEQYF
TRBJ2-7	TRBV19	CASSLRGGRYEQYF
TRBJ1-6	TRBV6-5	CASRGGTSPLHF
TRBJ2-6	TRBV6-4	CASSDSNRGPYGANVLTF
TRBJ2-1	TRBV10-2	CASTLVSGIAYNEQFF
TRBJ1-1	TRBV30	CAWNPLGGNTEAFF
TRBJ2-1	TRBV29-1	CSSERTRTYNEQFF
TRBJ2-7	TRBV7-2	CASSLGAASYEQYF
TRBJ1-2	TRBV30	CAWSGDRGHSGYTF
TRBJ2-3	TRBV5-6	CASSWRLAGTSTDTQYF
TRBJ2-1	TRBV28	CASSPLAGNTNEQFF
TRBJ2-3	TRBV19	CASSTQLAGGAGDTQYF
TRBJ2-3	TRBV5-1	CASSLVAGGPSTDTQYF
TRBJ2-3	TRBV4-1	CASSQGYRGADTQYF
TRBJ1-2	TRBV28	CASSSVWGYTF
TRBJ2-3	TRBV9	CASTPDRARTDTQYF
TRBJ2-2	TRBV9	CASSLRISTGELFF
TRBJ2-2	TRBV29-1	CSVEEVWGGDTGELFF
-	TRBV6-5	CASSQTSGKYEQYF
TRBJ2-7	TRBV6-5	CATRMGGTYEQYF
TRBJ1-4	TRBV7-6	CASSLNRGRNEKLFF
TRBJ1-1	TRBV2	CASSYRGVFTEAFF
TRBJ2-1	TRBV9	CASSGTGGGNEQFF
-	TRBV19	CASSPRTSGRPISYEQYF
TRBJ2-6	TRBV28	CASSPGHISGANVLTF
TRBJ2-2	TRBV4-2	CASSRTSGGAGELFF
TRBJ2-2	TRBV14	CASSQSLGGAGELFF
TRBJ2-3	TRBV7-2	CASSLSRTSGASTDTQYF
TRBJ2-7	TRBV5-1	CASSVGQGAREQYF
TRBJ2-7	TRBV28	CASSLSGATYEQYF
TRBJ1-2	TRBV5-1	CASSRDGGTQLNTLPNYGYTF
TRBJ2-4	TRBV6-5	CASSEKTGGITQYF
TRBJ2-3	TRBV11-2	CASSQGTVLTSTDTQYF
TRBJ2-7	TRBV28	CASSPRQGRSYEQYF
TRBJ1-3	TRBV2	CASSKQGAVAGNTIYF
TRBJ2-3	TRBV5-4	CASSLEGVTDTQYF
TRBJ2-2	TRBV12-5	CASGLSAGENTGELFF
TRBJ2-7	TRBV15	CATSRDRDRGDEQYF
TRBJ2-7	TRBV5-1	CASSTGLAVFEQYF
TRBJ1-1	TRBV2	CASTEVEDTEAFF
-	TRBV27	CASSPRTGTRYEQYF
TRBJ2-2	TRBV4-1	CASSQDKPSGPQGGELFF
TRBJ1-5	TRBV28	CASSLRHSPSNQPQHF
TRBJ2-7	TRBV28	CASQHPSREYEQYF
TRBJ2-3	TRBV6-5	CASSRGTGTDTQYF
TRBJ2-7	TRBV14	CASSQRYEQYF
TRBJ1-5	TRBV28	CASSPGTGYQPQHF
TRBJ2-7	TRBV9	CASSRTGAEQYF
TRBJ1-3	TRBV6-5	CASVSLGASGNTIYF